The next 16 T cell receptor beta chains were all read from a single sample in a study of blood T cell repertoires in COVID-19. Sequencing used immunoSEQ multiplex PCR; TCRdb keeps in-frame clones, though not all of them. This sample yields about 300,000 clones, of which roughly 86% are seen a single time; 1% to 1.5% belongs to the top ten. What was sequenced was peripheral blood. All receptors come from a man between 65 and 79 years old with acute or convalescent COVID-19.

This sequence joins TRBV28 and TRBJ1-1, with D possibly TRBD1 on 6 matching bases. The CDR3 is 15 residues long. The V gene's germline CDR1 is MDHEN and CDR2 SYDVKM. Trimming took 7 bases from V and 12 from J, leaving 27 bases between them. CDR3 amino acids: CASTLGGALALVTFF. CDR3 DNA sequence: TGTGCCAGCACCCTGGGGGGGGCTCTGGCGTTGGTAACTTTCTTT.

This rearrangement joins TRBV5-1 to TRBJ1-5, with D unclear. The CDR3 loop spans 15 amino acids. Germline assignment: CDR1 SGHRS and CDR2 YFSETQ. V was clipped by 0 bases and J by 8 bases, with 15 bases between them. The chain's CDR3 is CASSLVGGLDKPQHF. The CDR3 DNA reads TGCGCCAGCAGCTTGGTAGGAGGGCTAGATAAGCCCCAGCATTTT.

The V gene is TRBV7-3, the J gene TRBJ1-2; D perhaps matches TRBD1 (5 bases). V was shortened by 5 bases and J by 4 bases, with 11 bases between the two germline ends. The CDR3 runs to 13 residues. Germline values: CDR1 SGHTA, CDR2 FQGTGA. DNA for the CDR3: TGTGCCAGCAGCCCGGTGGGGGGCTATGGCTACACCTTC. As protein: CASSPVGGYGYTF.

The rearrangement joins TRBV11-2 to TRBJ2-7; TRBD2 aligns across 8 bases. Germline loops: CDR1 SGHAT, CDR2 FQNNGV. This CDR3 is 15 amino acids long. J was trimmed by 2 bases and V by 1 base; bases with no gene match: 4. The CDR3 bases are TGTGCCAGCAGCTTAGTAGTAGCGGGAACCTACGAGCAGTACTTC. This translates into CASSLVVAGTYEQYF.

This rearrangement joins TRBV5-1 to TRBJ2-7; the match to TRBD2 covers 12 bases. J lost 2 bases, V lost 3 bases, and 6 bases had no gene match. Germline values: CDR1 SGHRS, CDR2 YFSETQ. This CDR3 is built from 16 residues. The CDR3 here is CASSSATSGGPYEQYF. CDR3 sequence (DNA): TGCGCCAGCAGCTCCGCCACTAGCGGGGGGCCCTACGAGCAGTACTTC.

The V and J genes are TRBV5-6 and TRBJ1-2; TRBD1 might be the D (6 bases). Trimming removed 4 bases from V and 1 base from J, with 11 bases in between. Germline CDR1 and CDR2: SGHDT and YYEEEE. The length of the CDR3 is 14 residues. The CDR3, as DNA: TGTGCCAGCAGCCCGACAGGAATTAACTATGGCTACACCTTC. Protein: CASSPTGINYGYTF.

The rearrangement links TRBV30 to TRBJ1-5; TRBD1 matches 7 bases. This CDR3 spans 17 amino acids. The germline gives CDR1 GTSNPN, CDR2 SVGIG (reference sequence). The V and J ends lost 3 bases and 1 base, in that order; junction bases with no gene match: 12. As DNA, the CDR3 is TGTGCCTGGAGCGCGAGGCGGACAGGCCAAAGCAATCAGCCCCAGCATTTT. It codes for CAWSARRTGQSNQPQHF. The variable domain in full, completed from reference TRBV30 and TRBJ1-5, reads SQTIHQWPATLVQPVGSPLSLECTVEGTSNPNLYWYRQAAGRGLQLLFYSVGIGQISSEVPQNLSASRPQDRQFILSSKKLLLSDSGFYLCAWSARRTGQSNQPQHFGDGTRLSIL.

The chain has TRBV10-1 and TRBJ2-3; D is possibly TRBD1 (6 bases). The CDR3 loop spans 14 amino acids. Between the trimmed V and J ends, which lost 4 bases and 4 bases, there was a span of 12 bases. Germline CDR1 and CDR2: WNHNN and SYGVQD (reference sequence). CDR3 sequence: CASSANRVPDTQYF. The DNA of the CDR3 is TGCGCCAGCAGTGCGAACAGGGTACCAGATACGCAGTATTTT.

The rearrangement joins TRBV9 to TRBJ2-2; TRBD1 aligns across 7 bases. The junction had 6 bases not matched to a gene; V was cut back by 3 bases and J by 1 base. Germline-derived CDR1 and CDR2 are SGDLS and YYNGEE. The CDR3 totals 16 residues. The CDR3 is CASSETTGMNTGELFF. CDR3 in DNA: TGTGCCAGCAGCGAGACGACAGGGATGAACACCGGGGAGCTGTTTTTT.

The V and J genes are TRBV28 and TRBJ2-7; D is undetermined. The ends were cut back, 10 bases at V and 5 bases at J, with 18 bases in the middle. Germline values: CDR1 MDHEN, CDR2 SYDVKM. The CDR3 runs to 13 residues. CDR3 loop: CAIRPGSAHEQYF. CDR3 nucleotides: TGTGCCATTCGACCCGGGTCGGCGCACGAGCAGTACTTC.

In nucleotides, the CDR3 is TGTGCCACACTAGGAGGGGTTACTGAAGCTTTCTTT. Amino acids: CATLGGVTEAFF. The V call is TRBV10-3, the J call TRBJ1-1, with a weak D call TRBD1 (5 bases). The CDR3 contains 12 residues. The germline V gene encodes CDR1 ENHRY and CDR2 SYGVKD. V lost 10 bases and J lost 5, with 14 bases in between.

The gene calls are TRBV7-9 and TRBJ1-4; D uncertain. Germline V gives CDR1 SEHNR, CDR2 FQNEAQ (reference sequence). Between the trimmed V and J ends, which lost 5 bases and 0 bases, there was a span of 13 bases. The CDR3 runs to 16 residues. CDR3 amino acids: CASSPDLSSTNEKLFF. CDR3 coding DNA: TGTGCCAGCAGCCCGGACTTGAGTTCAACTAATGAAAAACTGTTTTTT.

CDR3 loop: CASSYSSGAFYEQYF. Here the CDR3 DNA reads TGTGCCAGCAGTTACTCGTCAGGGGCATTCTACGAGCAGTACTTC. The chain carries TRBV6-2 or TRBV6-3 and TRBJ2-7; D is perhaps TRBD1 (6 bases). V gave up 0 bases and J gave up 3 bases, with 12 bases separating them. The CDR3 length is 15 residues. The germline CDR1 and CDR2 sequences are MNHEY and SVGEGT.

The V and J genes are TRBV5-5 and TRBJ1-2; the D gene is possibly TRBD1 (5 bases). This CDR3 is built from 13 residues. Trimming pared 2 bases from V and 7 bases from J, leaving 12 bases between. CDR1 and CDR2 from the germline V gene are SGHKS and YYEKEE (reference sequence). The CDR3, as DNA: TGTGCCAGCAGCTTAACCCAGGGTTTTGGCTACACCTTC. It specifies CASSLTQGFGYTF.

The CDR3 loop reads CASSQAADTEAFF. The CDR3 DNA follows: TGTGCCAGCAGCCAAGCGGCGGACACTGAAGCTTTCTTT. The rearrangement joins TRBV11-3 to TRBJ1-1; no firm D call. V dropped 5 bases and J dropped 3 bases, with 10 bases sitting between them. Germline lookup yields CDR1 SGHNT and CDR2 YENEEA. The CDR3 length is 13 residues.

The chain is built from TRBV7-6 and TRBJ2-2; TRBD1 matches 9 bases. Losses at the gene ends were 4 bases for V and 7 bases for J; bases not matched to a gene: 7. This CDR3 comprises 15 residues. The germline V gene encodes CDR1 SGHVS and CDR2 FNYEAQ. The DNA of the CDR3 is TGTGCCAGCAGCTCCATACAGGGGGCTGGCGGGGAGCTGTTTTTT. Translated: CASSSIQGAGGELFF.